Below, 19 T cell receptor beta chains from the same sample are listed, as sequenced in a study of OX40 agonist ivuxolimab in advanced cancers. Some clones are missing from TCRdb's copy, which holds only in-frame ones; the method was immunoSEQ multiplex PCR. The data contain roughly 23,000 clones, nearly 85% of them singletons. The sample was CD4+ or CD8+ T cells sorted from blood, taken in a trial of the OX40 agonist ivuxolimab. The receptors were sampled from an adult with an advanced solid tumor such as melanoma, head and neck, liver or kidney cancer.

V and J are TRBV6-6 and TRBJ2-2, with 9 positions matching TRBD1. There are 15 residues in the CDR3. Germline CDR1 MNHNY, CDR2 SVGAGI (reference sequence). The CDR3: CATERGQGRGGELFF. The CDR3 coding sequence is TGTGCAACGGAGAGGGGACAGGGACGAGGCGGGGAGCTGTTTTTT.

V is TRBV27 and J is TRBJ1-2; 7 bases are shared with TRBD1. V lost 6 bases and J lost 1; bases outside the gene matches: 11. Germline V gene data show CDR1 as MNHEY and CDR2 as SMNVEV (reference sequence). CDR3 size: 16 residues. The CDR3 DNA follows: TGTGCCAGCAGGGTCAGGCAGGGGGGGAATAACTATGGCTACACCTTC. Amino acid sequence: CASRVRQGGNNYGYTF.

V and J are TRBV4-1 and TRBJ2-1; D might be TRBD2 (6 bases). The germline V gene has CDR1 MGHRA and CDR2 YSYEKL. V gave up 1 base and J gave up 1 base, with 8 bases separating them. The CDR3 totals 15 residues. The CDR3 nucleotides read TGCGCCAGCAGCCAAGTGGAGGGATCCTACAATGAGCAGTTCTTC. It encodes CASSQVEGSYNEQFF.

This chain connects TRBV27 to TRBJ2-7; D is tentatively TRBD1 or TRBD2 (6 bases each). The ends were cut back, 5 bases at V and 4 bases at J, with 21 bases in the middle. The CDR3 has 16 amino acids. Germline V lookup: CDR1 MNHEY, CDR2 SMNVEV (reference sequence). The CDR3 nucleotides are TGTGCCAGCAGTATCCAAGTGGGGGGCACAGGGTACGAGCAGTACTTC. Residues: CASSIQVGGTGYEQYF.

The chain recombines TRBV4-1 with TRBJ1-1, with TRBD1 matching 8 bases. CDR1 MGHRA and CDR2 YSYEKL come from the germline V gene. CDR3 size: 16 residues. V lost 1 base, J lost 3 bases, and 7 bases stayed unmatched. CDR3 protein: CASSQVFRGLDTEAFF. The CDR3 DNA follows: TGCGCCAGCAGCCAAGTGTTCAGGGGGCTTGACACTGAAGCTTTCTTT.

This clone was seen a few times. This chain connects TRBV6-5 to TRBJ1-2; 11 bases map to TRBD1. This CDR3 has 15 residues. Trimming at V came to 4 bases and at J to 7 bases, leaving 8 bases not matched to a gene. Germline-derived CDR1 and CDR2 are MNHEY and SVGAGI. The CDR3 nucleotides are TGTGCCAGCAGTTTTCGGACAGGGGGCGCAGGTGGCTACACCTTC. This encodes CASSFRTGGAGGYTF.

This clone was picked up one time. V usage is TRBV27 and J usage is TRBJ1-5; a weak D match, TRBD1 (5 bases). The V end was cut by 5 bases, the J end by 5 bases, with 16 bases between. Per the germline V gene, CDR1 is MNHEY and CDR2 is SMNVEV (reference sequence). The CDR3 covers 15 residues. CDR3 region: CASSPRGEKYQPQHF. In DNA, the CDR3 is TGTGCCAGCAGTCCCCGGGGCGAGAAATATCAGCCCCAGCATTTT.

The genes are TRBV15 and TRBJ1-1, with no clear D. V lost 2 bases, J lost 0 bases, and 4 bases lay in between. Germline CDR1 and CDR2: LNHNV and YYDKDF (reference sequence). The CDR3 is 13 amino acids. In nucleotides, the CDR3 is TGTGCCACCAGCAGACACGTGAACACTGAAGCTTTCTTT. It is translated as CATSRHVNTEAFF. Full variable domain (outside the CDR3, taken from reference TRBV15 and TRBJ1-1): DAMVIQNPRYQVTQFGKPVTLSCSQTLNHNVMYWYQQKSSQAPKLLFHYYDKDFNNEADTPDNFQSRRPNTSFCFLDIRSPGLGDTAMYLCATSRHVNTEAFFGQGTRLTVV.

The chain uses TRBV27 and TRBJ2-1; TRBD2 is a possible D gene (5 bases). Germline V gene sequence: CDR1 MNHEY, CDR2 SMNVEV (reference sequence). V lost 2 bases and J lost 0, with 8 bases in between. This CDR3 region has 15 residues. Here the CDR3 DNA reads TGTGCCAGCAGTTTACGGGGTCTCTCCTACAATGAGCAGTTCTTC. Protein: CASSLRGLSYNEQFF.

The chain recombines TRBV25-1 with TRBJ1-1; D is undetermined. This CDR3 contains 14 residues. Trimming pared 3 bases from V and 6 bases from J, leaving 14 bases between. Germline-derived CDR1 and CDR2 are MGHDK and SYGVNS. The CDR3 here is CASSDFQNGAEAFF. In DNA, the CDR3 is TGTGCCAGCAGTGATTTCCAAAACGGGGCTGAAGCTTTCTTT. Full variable domain (outside the CDR3, taken from reference TRBV25-1 and TRBJ1-1): EADIYQTPRYLVIGTGKKITLECSQTMGHDKMYWYQQDPGMELHLIHYSYGVNSTEKGDLSSESTVSRIRTEHFPLTLESARPSHTSQYLCASSDFQNGAEAFFGQGTRLTVV.

The CDR3 sequence: CASSSGGANNEQFF. In DNA, the CDR3 is TGCGCCAGCAGCTCAGGGGGCGCGAACAATGAGCAGTTCTTC. V usage is TRBV5-1 and J usage is TRBJ2-1; 8 bases line up with TRBD1. CDR1 is SGHRS and CDR2 is YFSETQ in the germline V gene. The CDR3 is 14 residues long. With 3 bases clipped from V and 5 bases from J, the junction kept 4 bases outside the gene matches.

The V and J genes are TRBV6-1 and TRBJ2-2; TRBD1 agrees at 9 bases. CDR3 length equals 15 residues. From germline, CDR1 is MNHNS and CDR2 SASEGT. V shed 6 bases, J shed 6 bases, and the junction held 8 bases outside the gene matches. Here the CDR3 DNA reads TGTGCCAGCAGAACAGGGGGCGGGGTGGCCGGGGAGCTGTTTTTT. It is translated as CASRTGGGVAGELFF.

The CDR3 DNA sequence: TGTGCCAGCAGTTTATCCAGGGGGCGAGGAGAGACCCAGTACTTC. Protein: CASSLSRGRGETQYF. The genes are TRBV27 and TRBJ2-5; 8 nucleotides line up with TRBD1. The V gene end was trimmed by 0 bases and the J gene end by 4 bases; junction bases not matched to a gene: 4. Germline-derived CDR1 and CDR2 are MNHEY and SMNVEV (reference sequence). This CDR3 is built from 15 residues.

This clone was found a few times. CDR3: CASSPIGGGVTEAFF. For the CDR3, the DNA is TGTGCCAGCAGTCCCATCGGGGGTGGGGTGACTGAAGCTTTCTTT. The chain links TRBV6-1 to TRBJ1-1; TRBD1 might be the D (5 bases). This CDR3 is built from 15 residues. Germline assignment: CDR1 MNHNS and CDR2 SASEGT. V was trimmed by 5 bases and J by 5 bases, leaving 18 bases between them.

This clone has only one observation. The chain couples TRBV5-1 to TRBJ1-1; D gene unclear. V was pared by 6 bases and J by 7 bases, with 10 bases between. Germline loops: CDR1 SGHRS, CDR2 YFSETQ. This CDR3 has 11 amino acids. For the CDR3, the DNA is TGCGCCAGCACCAACGGAATTGAAGCTTTCTTT. Translating gives CASTNGIEAFF.

The chain employs TRBV5-6 and TRBJ2-2, with TRBD1 identical over 10 bases. The V gene's germline CDR1 is SGHDT and CDR2 YYEEEE. The CDR3 spans 16 residues. V was pared by 3 bases and J by 2 bases, with 4 bases of the junction left unmatched. CDR3 DNA: TGTGCCAGCAGCTCAAGGGACAGGGGCAACACCGGGGAGCTGTTTTTT. It codes for CASSSRDRGNTGELFF.

V and J are TRBV18 and TRBJ2-7; D perhaps matches TRBD2 (5 bases). V dropped 3 bases and J dropped 4 bases, with 10 bases sitting between them. Germline lookup yields CDR1 KGHSH and CDR2 LQKENI. The CDR3 consists of 13 residues. The CDR3 reads CASSPRGDYEQYF. The DNA of the CDR3 is TGTGCCAGCTCACCTCGGGGTGATTACGAGCAGTACTTC.

In its sample, this clone was seen once. The V gene is TRBV5-1, the J gene TRBJ2-6; 7 nucleotides line up with TRBD1. Unmatched junction bases numbered 14, after V lost 3 bases and J lost 2 bases. The CDR3 runs to 19 residues. CDR1 is SGHRS and CDR2 is YFSETQ in the germline V gene. The CDR3 sequence: CASSSYGRSGTAGANVLTF. CDR3 nucleotides: TGCGCCAGCAGCTCTTACGGCCGGTCCGGGACAGCTGGGGCCAACGTCCTGACTTTC. The full variable domain, rest sourced from reference TRBV5-1 and TRBJ2-6, is KAGVTQTPRYLIKTRGQQVTLSCSPISGHRSVSWYQQTPGQGLQFLFEYFSETQRNKGNFPGRFSGRQFSNSRSEMNVSTLELGDSALYLCASSSYGRSGTAGANVLTFGAGSRLTVL.

In DNA form, the CDR3 reads TGTGCCAGCAGCTCCGAAGGCGCGGGGGGGCGGACCGGGGAGCTGTTTTTT. Its protein product is CASSSEGAGGRTGELFF. The rearrangement joins TRBV11-2 to TRBJ2-2; 9 bases agree with TRBD2. V lost 4 bases, J lost 5 bases, and 11 bases stayed unmatched. The germline V gene encodes CDR1 SGHAT and CDR2 FQNNGV. The CDR3 is 17 residues long. Full variable domain (remainder filled in from reference TRBV11-2 and TRBJ2-2): EAGVAQSPRYKIIEKRQSVAFWCNPISGHATLYWYQQILGQGPKLLIQFQNNGVVDDSQLPKDRFSAERLKGVDSTLKIQPAKLEDSAVYLCASSSEGAGGRTGELFFGEGSRLTVL.